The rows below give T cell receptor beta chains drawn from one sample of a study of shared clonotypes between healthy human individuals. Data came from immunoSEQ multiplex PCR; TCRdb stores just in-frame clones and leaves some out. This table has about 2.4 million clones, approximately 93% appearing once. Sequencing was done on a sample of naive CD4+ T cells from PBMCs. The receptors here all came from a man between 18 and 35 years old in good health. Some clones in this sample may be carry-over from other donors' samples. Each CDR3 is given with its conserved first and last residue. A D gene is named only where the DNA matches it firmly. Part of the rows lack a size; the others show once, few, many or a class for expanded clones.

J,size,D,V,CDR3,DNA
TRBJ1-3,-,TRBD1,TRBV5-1,CASSQATGVGNTIYF,TGCGCCAGCAGCCAGGCGACAGGGGTTGGAAACACCATATATTTT
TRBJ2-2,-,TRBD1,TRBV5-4,CASSLGQGAYTGELFF,TGTGCCAGCAGCTTGGGACAGGGGGCCTACACCGGGGAGCTGTTTTTT
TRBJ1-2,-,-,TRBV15,CATSRDRGGPFILYGYTF,TGTGCCACCAGCAGAGATCGGGGAGGCCCCTTCATCCTCTATGGCTACACCTTC
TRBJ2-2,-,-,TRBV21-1,CASSKGGQARGGELFF,TGTGCCAGCAGCAAAGGCGGGCAGGCCCGAGGCGGGGAGCTGTTTTTT
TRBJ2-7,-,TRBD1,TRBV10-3,CAIRVDRRAYEQYF,TGTGCCATCAGGGTGGACAGGCGAGCCTACGAGCAGTACTTC
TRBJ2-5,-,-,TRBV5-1,CASSLGRQETQYF,TGCGCCAGCAGCTTGGGCAGGCAAGAGACCCAGTACTTC
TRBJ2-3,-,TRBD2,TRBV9,CASSVVAGGRTDTQYF,TGTGCCAGCAGCGTAGTGGCGGGAGGGCGCACAGATACGCAGTATTTT
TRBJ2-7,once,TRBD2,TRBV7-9,CASSMTSGRSFYEQYF,TGTGCCAGCAGTATGACTAGCGGGCGGTCCTTCTACGAGCAGTACTTC
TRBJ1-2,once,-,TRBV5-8,CASSLERQGITF,TGTGCCAGCAGCTTGGAACGGCAGGGGATCACCTTC
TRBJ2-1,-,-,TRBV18,CASSPVGWSSYNEQFF,TGTGCCAGCTCACCAGTTGGTTGGAGCTCCTACAATGAGCAGTTCTTC
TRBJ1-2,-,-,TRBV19,CASSMGDPYGYTF,TGTGCCAGTAGTATGGGGGATCCCTATGGCTACACCTTC
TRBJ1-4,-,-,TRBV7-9,CASSRRTAGHNEKLFF,TGTGCCAGCAGTCGTCGGACGGCAGGCCACAATGAAAAACTGTTTTTT
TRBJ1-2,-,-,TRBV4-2,CASSQGPGMEEGSGYTF,TGTGCCAGCAGCCAAGGACCGGGTATGGAGGAGGGTTCGGGCTACACCTTC
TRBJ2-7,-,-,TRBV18,CASSPKEDYSYEQYF,TGTGCCAGCTCACCAAAGGAGGACTACTCCTACGAGCAGTACTTC
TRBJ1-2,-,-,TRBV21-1,CASSSPYRGPTNYYGYTF,TGTGCCAGCAGCAGCCCTTATAGGGGACCAACGAATTACTATGGCTACACCTTC
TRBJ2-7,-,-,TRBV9,CASSVAAGTSSEQYF,TGTGCCAGCAGCGTAGCGGCGGGAACCTCATCCGAGCAGTACTTC
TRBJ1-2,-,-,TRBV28,CASSPAEAYGYTF,TGTGCCAGCAGTCCCGCGGAGGCTTATGGCTACACCTTC
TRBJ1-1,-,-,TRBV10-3,CAISDSQGYTEAFF,TGTGCCATCAGTGACTCACAGGGTTACACTGAAGCTTTCTTT
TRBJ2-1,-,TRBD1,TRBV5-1,CASSPTGGGQFF,TGCGCCAGCAGCCCGACAGGGGGAGGGCAGTTCTTC
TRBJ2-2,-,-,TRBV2,CASTYRSNTGELFF,TGTGCCAGCACTTACAGGTCGAACACCGGGGAGCTGTTTTTT
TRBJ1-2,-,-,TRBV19,CASSISPIFRDNRLSNYGYTF,TGTGCCAGTAGTATAAGCCCAATATTCCGGGACAACCGACTATCTAACTATGGCTACACCTTC
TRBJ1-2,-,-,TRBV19,CASSIGPGKGGYTF,TGTGCCAGTAGTATTGGGCCAGGGAAGGGTGGCTACACCTTC
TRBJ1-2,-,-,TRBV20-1,CSAGGVDGYTF,TGCAGTGCCGGCGGAGTCGATGGCTACACCTTC
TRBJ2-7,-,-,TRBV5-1,CASSPYGASLSYEQYF,TGCGCCAGCAGCCCCTACGGGGCCTCACTCTCCTACGAGCAGTACTTC
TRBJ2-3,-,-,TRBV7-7,CASSPLGITRTDTQYF,TGTGCCAGCAGCCCTCTCGGGATTACTCGCACAGATACGCAGTATTTT
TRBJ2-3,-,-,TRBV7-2,CASSPRLAQYF,TGTGCCAGCAGCCCCCGGCTTGCGCAGTATTTT
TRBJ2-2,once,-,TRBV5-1,CASSPLGGTNTGELFF,TGCGCCAGCAGCCCCCTTGGGGGGACGAACACCGGGGAGCTGTTTTTT
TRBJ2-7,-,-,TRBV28,CASYGAGFSYEQYF,TGTGCCAGCTATGGAGCGGGTTTCTCCTACGAGCAGTACTTC
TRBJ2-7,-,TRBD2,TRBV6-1,CASSEMTSFYEQYF,TGTGCCAGCAGTGAAATGACTAGCTTCTACGAGCAGTACTTC
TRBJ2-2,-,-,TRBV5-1,CASSPGTPDTGELFF,TGCGCCAGCAGCCCCGGGACCCCGGACACCGGGGAGCTGTTTTTT
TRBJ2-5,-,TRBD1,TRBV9,CASSVEGTAQETQYF,TGTGCCAGCAGCGTAGAAGGGACAGCACAAGAGACCCAGTACTTC
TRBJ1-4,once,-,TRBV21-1,CASSDPGASTNEKLFF,TGTGCCAGCAGCGACCCGGGGGCTTCAACTAATGAAAAACTGTTTTTT